Each of the 10 T cell receptor beta chains below was sequenced from the same sample in a study of beta chain features in type 1 diabetes. The sequenced template was cDNA made from the entire isolated RNA. Repertoires were generated with immunoSEQ multiplex PCR, while TCRdb's copy carries only in-frame clones and drops some. This table holds around 240,000 clones, around 10% found once. Sequencing was done on a sample of naive CD4+ T cells from blood. The receptors derive from a woman aged 18-29 years in good health.

This clone turned up a few times. The chain recombines TRBV6-4 with TRBJ2-3, with 8 positions matching TRBD1. Germline assignment: CDR1 MRHNA and CDR2 SNTAGT. V shed 11 bases and J 3 bases; nucleotides not matched to a gene: 7. CDR3 size: 13 residues. CDR3 protein: CASGQGATDTQYF. Written as DNA, the CDR3 is TGTGCCTCCGGCCAGGGGGCTACAGATACGCAGTATTTT.

The CDR3 loop reads CASSLVQGENEQYF. The CDR3 DNA reads TGCGCCAGCAGCTTGGTTCAGGGGGAAAACGAGCAGTACTTC. The chain uses TRBV5-1 and TRBJ2-7; 7 bases align to TRBD1. CDR1 and CDR2 from the germline V gene are SGHRS and YFSETQ. The CDR3 has 14 amino acids. Germline trimming cut 0 bases from V and 5 bases from J; bases unmatched to any gene: 5.

The table lists this clone with a few counts. This rearrangement joins TRBV7-9 to TRBJ2-1; the match to TRBD2 covers 9 bases. The CDR3 has 17 amino acids. CDR1 SEHNR and CDR2 FQNEAQ come from the germline V gene (reference sequence). Unmatched junction bases numbered 13, after V lost 2 bases and J lost 8 bases. CDR3 amino acids: CASSLPKIAGAGDEQFF. The CDR3, as DNA: TGTGCCAGCAGCTTACCAAAAATAGCGGGGGCGGGGGATGAGCAGTTCTTC.

CDR3 loop: CAWRLVSGTNNSPLHF. CDR3 DNA: TGTGCCTGGAGGTTGGTTTCTGGGACAAATAATTCACCCCTCCACTTT. The rearrangement uses TRBV30 and TRBJ1-6, with D tentatively TRBD1 (6 bases). Trimming removed 3 bases from V and 5 bases from J, with 17 bases in between. Germline assignment: CDR1 GTSNPN and CDR2 SVGIG (reference sequence). The CDR3 is made up of 16 amino acids.

The chain is built from TRBV18 and TRBJ2-2; no clear D. The CDR3 runs 14 residues. V shed 3 bases and J shed 3 bases, with 8 bases lying between them. The germline CDR1 and CDR2 sequences are KGHSH and LQKENI. This CDR3 is CASSPTSYTGELFF. CDR3 DNA sequence: TGTGCCAGCTCACCGACAAGTTACACCGGGGAGCTGTTTTTT. The variable domain in full, completed from reference TRBV18 and TRBJ2-2, reads NAGVMQNPRHLVRRRGQEARLRCSPMKGHSHVYWYRQLPEEGLKFMVYLQKENIIDESGMPKERFSAEFPKEGPSILRIQQVVRGDSAAYFCASSPTSYTGELFFGEGSRLTVL.

This clone was detected a few times. The chain is built from TRBV27 and TRBJ2-1; D perhaps matches TRBD1 (5 bases). The CDR3 totals 13 residues. V was cut by 7 bases and J by 9 bases, with 16 bases left in between. The germline gives CDR1 MNHEY, CDR2 SMNVEV (reference sequence). The CDR3 loop reads CASTRGSFGEQFF. CDR3 coding DNA: TGTGCCAGCACAAGGGGTTCGTTCGGTGAGCAGTTCTTC.

A few counts support this clone. The genes are TRBV9 and TRBJ2-2; the D is unclear. This CDR3 region has 14 residues. Germline V gives CDR1 SGDLS, CDR2 YYNGEE. With 0 bases removed from V and 2 bases from J, the gap between germline ends came to 5 bases. The DNA for the CDR3 is TGTGCCAGCAGCGTAGAACACAACACCGGGGAGCTGTTTTTT. Protein sequence: CASSVEHNTGELFF. Based on the CDR3 plus reference TRBV9 and TRBJ2-2, the full variable domain is DSGVTQTPKHLITATGQRVTLRCSPRSGDLSVYWYQQSLDQGLQFLIQYYNGEERAKGNILERFSAQQFPDLHSELNLSSLELGDSALYFCASSVEHNTGELFFGEGSRLTVL.

This clone was recorded at least ten times. V is TRBV15 and J is TRBJ2-3, with 7 bases identical to TRBD1. Losses at the gene ends were 1 base for V and 4 bases for J; bases not matched to a gene: 5. The CDR3 covers 15 residues. Germline V gene lookup returns CDR1 LNHNV and CDR2 YYDKDF (reference sequence). This chain's CDR3 is CATSRADQGADTQYF. The CDR3 DNA reads TGTGCCACCAGCAGAGCGGATCAGGGGGCAGATACGCAGTATTTT.

The rearrangement uses TRBV5-1 and TRBJ1-4; maybe TRBD1 (6 bases). Trimming cost V 4 bases and J 7 bases, with 14 bases left between them. The CDR3 spans 14 residues. Germline lookup yields CDR1 SGHRS and CDR2 YFSETQ. The CDR3 region is CASSPGTLGEKLFF. The CDR3 DNA reads as TGCGCCAGCAGCCCCGGGACACTGGGTGAAAAACTGTTTTTT.

The chain joins TRBV5-1 to TRBJ2-5; tentative D call: TRBD1 (6 bases). V shed 4 bases and J shed 5 bases, with 12 bases lying between them. The CDR3 runs to 13 residues. Germline-derived CDR1 and CDR2 are SGHRS and YFSETQ. CDR3 bases: TGCGCCAGCAGCGTGAGCAGGGGCGAGACCCAGTACTTC. Its protein product is CASSVSRGETQYF.